Listed below are T cell receptor beta chains from one sample, sequenced in a study of blood T cells in healthy people across ages. In TCRdb, the 5' RACE reads were re-called with MiXCR into one record per CDR3 protein. The sample carries hundreds of thousands of distinct CDR3 sequences, around 21% recorded once. The sequenced sample consisted of blood. The source is a man between 70 and 80 years old in good health. Each CDR3 is given with its conserved first and last residue. A D gene is named only where the DNA matches it firmly. Clone size is not always given. Where it is, it says once, few, many or a class for expanded clones.

v_call	j_call	d_call	clone_size	cdr3_nt	cdr3_aa
TRBV6-5	TRBJ1-1	-	-	TGTGCCAGCACCGGGCTCATGAACACTGAAGCTTTCTTT	CASTGLMNTEAFF
TRBV2	TRBJ1-6	-	few	TGTGCCAGCAGTGAAAGGCAGGGGCTGAATTCACCCCTCCACTTT	CASSERQGLNSPLHF
TRBV6-2/TRBV6-3	TRBJ2-1	-	many	TGTGCCAGCAGTTACGATGTAAGGAGGCCCTCCTACAATGAGCAGTTCTTC	CASSYDVRRPSYNEQFF
TRBV3-1	TRBJ2-6	-	-	TGTGCCAGCAGCCTTGCAGGGTACGGGGCCAACGTCCTGACTTTC	CASSLAGYGANVLTF
TRBV29-1	TRBJ2-1	-	few	TGCAGCGCAGATCTAGCGCCGACCGATGAGCAGTTCTTC	CSADLAPTDEQFF
TRBV15	TRBJ2-1	-	-	TGTGCCACCAGCAAACTCCCGCTCGATGAGCAGTTCTTC	CATSKLPLDEQFF
TRBV5-1	TRBJ2-1	-	many	TGCGCCAGCAGCCCGACCGGGACTCCCTACAATGAGCAGTTCTTC	CASSPTGTPYNEQFF
TRBV9	TRBJ2-1	-	few	TGTGCCAGCAGCGTAAGTCCAGCCAGCTCCTACAATGAGCAGTTCTTC	CASSVSPASSYNEQFF
TRBV11-3	TRBJ1-1	-	-	TGTGCCAGCAGCTTAGGTGGGGGACAGAACACTGAAGCTTTCTTT	CASSLGGGQNTEAFF
TRBV7-9	TRBJ2-6	-	-	TGTGCCAGCAGCTTTGGGCCCGGGGCCAACGTCCTGACTTTC	CASSFGPGANVLTF
TRBV6-5	TRBJ2-7	TRBD1	-	TGTGCCAGCAGTGTACTCGGGACAGGGTTTGTGGAGCAGTACTTC	CASSVLGTGFVEQYF
TRBV11-3	TRBJ1-6	-	few	TGTGCCAGCAGCTCTAATTCTAATTCACCCCTCCACTTT	CASSSNSNSPLHF
TRBV5-1	TRBJ2-3	-	few	TGCGCCAGCAGCTTGGTTGACGACACAGATACGCAGTATTTT	CASSLVDDTDTQYF
TRBV7-9	TRBJ2-3	-	few	TGTGCCAGCAGCTTGGGCTTACCCAGGGTTACGCAGTATTTT	CASSLGLPRVTQYF
TRBV4-1	TRBJ1-2	-	-	TGCGCCAGCAGCCAAGGGGCCGCGGACTATGGCTACACCTTC	CASSQGAADYGYTF
TRBV2	TRBJ2-7	-	few	TGTGCCAGCAGTGATGATGGGATTACTCCAAGGGAGCAGTACTTC	CASSDDGITPREQYF
TRBV20-1	TRBJ2-1	-	few	TGCAGTGCTCGCCAGGGCTCTAGGTCCCCCAATGAGCAGTTCTTC	CSARQGSRSPNEQFF
TRBV7-8	TRBJ2-7	TRBD2	-	TGTGCCAGCAGCTTAGCTCGGTGGGGGGGTCGGGACTTC	CASSLARWGGRDF
TRBV20-1	TRBJ2-5	-	-	TGCAGTGCCCAAGGCACTAGAGGGAGAGGCCAAGAGACCCAGTACTTC	CSAQGTRGRGQETQYF
TRBV20-1	TRBJ1-2	-	-	TGCAGTGCAGCCGACAGCGATAGGGGTGGCTACACCTTC	CSAADSDRGGYTF
TRBV10-3	TRBJ2-7	TRBD2	-	TGTGCCATCAGTGCGACTAGCGGGAGAAGAGGAGAGCAGTACTTC	CAISATSGRRGEQYF
TRBV3-1	TRBJ1-4	TRBD1	-	TGTGCCAGCAGCCTACTACAGGGGGCCGGTGAAAAACTGTTTTTT	CASSLLQGAGEKLFF
TRBV12-3/TRBV12-4	TRBJ1-1	-	-	TGTGCCAGCAGTTCGCAGGGAGGCCCTGAAGCTTTCTTT	CASSSQGGPEAFF
TRBV12-3/TRBV12-4	TRBJ2-7	-	-	TGTGCCAGCAGTTTAGCGAATCCCTACGAGCAGTACTTC	CASSLANPYEQYF
TRBV5-1	TRBJ2-1	TRBD1	few	TGCGCCAGCAGCGGGACAGGGGGCCAGCGTGGAAGGTCTGAGCAGTTCTTC	CASSGTGGQRGRSEQFF
TRBV5-1	TRBJ2-3	-	-	TGCGCCAGCAGCTTGTGGAAGGGCCCCACAGATACGCAGTATTTT	CASSLWKGPTDTQYF
TRBV5-5	TRBJ2-2	-	few	TGTGCCAGCAGCTTGTTCCGGAGGAACACCGGGGAGCTGTTTTTT	CASSLFRRNTGELFF
TRBV27	TRBJ2-2	TRBD2	-	TGTGCCAGCAGTTTAGGTAGCGGGAGAACACAGGAAAGGGCCGGGGAGCTGTTTTTT	CASSLGSGRTQERAGELFF
TRBV7-2	TRBJ2-3	-	-	TGTGCCAGCAGCTCACCGGGAAGCGTCACAGATACGCAGTATTTT	CASSSPGSVTDTQYF
TRBV20-1	TRBJ2-7	-	-	TGCAGTGCTAGAGACCCCAAGGGGGGTAGTGGGTACGAGCAGTACTTC	CSARDPKGGSGYEQYF
TRBV5-1	TRBJ1-2	-	-	TGCGCCAGCAGCGTAATACCACTGGACTATGGCTACACCTTC	CASSVIPLDYGYTF
TRBV7-9	TRBJ1-2	-	few	TGTGCCAGCAGCTTGGGACACGGGGACTATGGCTACACCTTC	CASSLGHGDYGYTF
TRBV7-2	TRBJ2-2	-	many	TGTGCCAGCAGCTTGGTTGGCGGGACCGGGGAGCTGTTTTTT	CASSLVGGTGELFF
TRBV20-1	TRBJ2-7	-	-	TGCAGTGCTAGAGATCCCAGGGCCCACTACGAGCAGTACTTC	CSARDPRAHYEQYF
TRBV5-1	TRBJ2-1	TRBD2	-	TGCGCCAGCAGCCCCGGGACTAGCGGGAGATACGATGAGCAGTTCTTC	CASSPGTSGRYDEQFF
TRBV5-1	TRBJ1-3	-	-	TGCGCCACGGCGGGACGGAACTCTGGAAACACCATATATTTT	CATAGRNSGNTIYF
TRBV3-1	TRBJ2-3	-	-	TGTGCCAGCAGCCAAGCGACAGCTAGCACAGATACGCAGTATTTT	CASSQATASTDTQYF
TRBV13	TRBJ2-4	-	-	TGTGCCAGCAGCCCCTCTGACAGTGCCAAAAACATTCAGTACTTC	CASSPSDSAKNIQYF
TRBV5-5	TRBJ2-4	-	many	TGTGCCAGCAGCAAACAGGGTGAAGGAGCCAAAAACATTCAGTACTTC	CASSKQGEGAKNIQYF
TRBV30	TRBJ2-7	-	few	TGTGCCTGGAGTGAACACAGCTACGAGCAGTACTTC	CAWSEHSYEQYF
TRBV7-6	TRBJ2-3	-	-	TGTGCCAGCAGCTTATCTGAGCTAGCGACCCCCCCTTCGTATTTT	CASSLSELATPPSYF
TRBV20-1	TRBJ2-1	TRBD2	few	TGCAGTGCTAGACCCGGGACTAGCGGGTACAATGAGCAGTTCTTC	CSARPGTSGYNEQFF
TRBV19	TRBJ2-1	-	few	TGTGCCGCCTCCACCGGGAAAAAGAGAGACAATGAGCAGTTCTTC	CAASTGKKRDNEQFF
TRBV29-1	TRBJ2-5	-	few	TGCAGCGTTGGACACGTCCAAGAGACCCAGTACTTC	CSVGHVQETQYF
TRBV6-6	TRBJ1-5	-	few	TGTGCCGGCTCCCGTCAGGGAGTTCATCAGCCCCAGCATTTT	CAGSRQGVHQPQHF
TRBV7-2	TRBJ2-5	-	many	TGTGCCAGCAGCTCGGCCCTCCGGCGGGAGACCCAGTACTTC	CASSSALRRETQYF
TRBV12-3/TRBV12-4	TRBJ2-7	-	few	TGTGCCAGCAGGCCTAGCACAGGGTCCTACGAGCAGTACTTC	CASRPSTGSYEQYF
TRBV18	TRBJ1-2	-	-	TGTGCCAGCTCACCAGGCCCGGGGTATGGCTACACCTTC	CASSPGPGYGYTF
TRBV7-6	TRBJ2-7	-	-	TGTGCCAGCAGCTTAGGGCAGGAAGGGGTCGAGCAGTACTTC	CASSLGQEGVEQYF
TRBV6-5	TRBJ2-5	-	few	TGTGCCAGTTCCACAGGTGGGACGCAAGAGACCCAGTACTTC	CASSTGGTQETQYF
TRBV25-1	TRBJ1-1	-	-	TGTGCCAGCAGTGGAGACTCCCTGGGGACTGAAGCTTTCTTT	CASSGDSLGTEAFF
TRBV5-1	TRBJ1-4	-	-	TGCGCCAGCAGCTTGGCCGGACAGTCTAATGAAAAACTGTTTTTT	CASSLAGQSNEKLFF
TRBV20-1	TRBJ2-7	-	-	TGCAGTGCTAGAGATGTTTCAGGTCGCCGGGACGAGCAGTACTTC	CSARDVSGRRDEQYF
TRBV10-3	TRBJ2-5	-	-	TGTGCCATCAGTGAAGGGAAAAAGACCCAGTACTTC	CAISEGKKTQYF
TRBV7-9	TRBJ2-5	-	-	TGTGCCAGCAGCTTAGCGACTGCCTTCGTGGGGACCCAGTACTTC	CASSLATAFVGTQYF
TRBV7-9	TRBJ2-3	TRBD1	few	TGTGCCAGCAGCCCAAGGACAGGTCAAAACACAGATACGCAGTATTTT	CASSPRTGQNTDTQYF
TRBV12-3/TRBV12-4	TRBJ2-5	TRBD1	few	TGTGCCAGCAGTTTAACTGGTGACAGGGTATGGGAGACCCAGTACTTC	CASSLTGDRVWETQYF